This T cell receptor (beta chain) was recorded in a study of T cells expressing NK-cell markers (TCRdb year 2020). Study-wide context: TCR beta-chain repertoires were profiled in sorted CD3+CD56+NKG2C+, CD3+CD56+NKG2C- and CD3+CD56-NKG2C+ T-cell subsets from several donors. Randomly selected healthy volunteers, three men and five women, were used as the eight sequenced donors. Among the eight sequenced donors, only one was HCMV-seronegative, while the other seven were HCMV-seropositive. Sequencing of the libraries produced 2 x 150 bp reads on Illumina HiSeq 2000/2500, MiSeq or NextSeq. Study-wide findings and limitations: Whether the expanded NKG2C-expressing T cell clones were specific for HCMV antigens remained unclear. Those dominant clonotypes were again the most abundant among CD3+CD56-NKG2C+ cells in several donors, at about 25-60.1%. In more than five donors, the dominant CD3+CD56+NKG2C+ clonotypes ranked among the top 10 CD8+ clonotypes, making up about 1.0-7.5% of CD8+ T cells.

The germline V gene specifies SGHTA as CDR1 and FQGTGA as CDR2. Measured from the cysteine to the phenylalanine, the CDR3 is 13 residues long. DNA was not recorded. In regard to this clonotype: Its antigen remains unidentified.

HCMV-specific IgG was detected in serum with a commercial ELISA kit to determine HCMV serostatus. Ficoll density gradient centrifugation was used to isolate peripheral blood mononuclear cells from blood. The sample was run on an Illumina HiSeq 2000. 5'RACE template switching, by which a universal primer site and unique molecular identifiers were added, was used to make TCR beta cDNA libraries. Priming for cDNA synthesis came from the TCR beta constant segment, and two successive PCR amplification steps followed. Per the authors' processing: Reads were demultiplexed and grouped by UMI with MIGEC, and clonotypes were assembled and quantified with MiTCR. To exclude erroneous sequences, only TCR cDNA sequences supported by at least two reads were retained. The tcR package was used for downstream repertoire analysis, and clonotypes were matched between fractions using CDR3 nucleotide sequence together with V segment. VDJmatch was used to annotate antigen specificity against VDJdb, with one amino acid substitution allowed in CDR3. TCRdb reprocessed the reads, and each CDR3 protein sequence is entered once, without DNA. The V and J calls and clone size come from TCRdb's table, not from the authors' own analysis. The sample table gives over 250,000 distinct CDR3 sequences. In total, the top ten clones hold 3.5% to 5% of the sample.

In this chain, TRBV7-3 is recombined with TRBJ2-3; the D call of TRBD1 rests on TCRdb alone, since no DNA is present to check it. This receptor was obtained from a woman between 18 and 70 years old in good health. The specimen was blood T cells: a sorted CD56 or NKG2C T cell subset, CD4+ or CD8+ T cells, or bulk PBMC T cells (not recorded which). The CDR3 loop reads CASSLSGGDTQYF.